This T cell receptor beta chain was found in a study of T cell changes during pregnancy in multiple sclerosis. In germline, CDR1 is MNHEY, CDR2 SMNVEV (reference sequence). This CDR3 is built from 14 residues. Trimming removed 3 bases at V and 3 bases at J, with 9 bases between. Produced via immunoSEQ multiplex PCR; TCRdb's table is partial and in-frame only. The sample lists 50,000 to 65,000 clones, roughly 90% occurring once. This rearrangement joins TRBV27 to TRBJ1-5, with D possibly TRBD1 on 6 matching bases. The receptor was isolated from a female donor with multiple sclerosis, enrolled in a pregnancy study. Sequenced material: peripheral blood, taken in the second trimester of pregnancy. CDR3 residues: CASSFQGLNQPQHF. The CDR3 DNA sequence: TGTGCCAGCAGTTTCCAGGGGCTCAATCAGCCCCAGCATTTT.